These 22 T cell receptor beta chains were sequenced from one sample in a study of cytomegalovirus exposure and HLA in healthy donors. TCRdb's table, derived via immunoSEQ multiplex PCR, lists solely in-frame clones and lacks some. The table has 150,000 to 200,000 clones, under 90% seen once; the top ten hold 10%. Sequenced sample: PBMCs. These receptor sequences come from a young woman in good health and CMV-seropositive.

The rearrangement joins TRBV11-3 to TRBJ1-3; D remains ambiguous. The V end lost 5 bases, the J end lost 0 bases, and 8 bases lay between the germline ends. CDR3 length: 14 residues. Germline assignment: CDR1 SGHNT and CDR2 YENEEA. The CDR3 loop reads CASSQHFSGNTIYF. For the CDR3, the DNA is TGTGCCAGCAGCCAACATTTCTCTGGAAACACCATATATTTT.

The chain recombines TRBV19 with TRBJ1-5; 9 nucleotides align to TRBD1. The CDR3 totals 14 residues. The V segment lost 8 bases and the J segment 3 bases; nucleotides outside the gene matches: 5. Germline CDR1 reads LNHDA; CDR2 reads SQIVND (reference sequence). DNA of the CDR3: TGTGCCAGTTCGGACAGGGGCTACAATCAGCCCCAGCATTTT. It yields the protein CASSDRGYNQPQHF.

The chain links TRBV7-9 to TRBJ2-7, with 11 positions matching TRBD2. V was pared by 4 bases and J by 4 bases, with 9 bases of the junction left unmatched. The CDR3 contains 16 residues. CDR1 and CDR2 from the germline V gene are SEHNR and FQNEAQ (reference sequence). The CDR3 DNA follows: TGTGCCAGCAGCTCCCCCATAGCGGGAGGGTGGTACGAGCAGTACTTC. It specifies CASSSPIAGGWYEQYF.

The chain recombines TRBV29-1 with TRBJ2-1; perhaps TRBD2 as D (5 bases). The germline gives CDR1 SQVTM, CDR2 ANQGSEA. The CDR3 totals 11 residues. CDR3 region: CSRLAHNEQFF. CDR3 nucleotides: TGCAGTCGGCTAGCCCACAATGAGCAGTTCTTC.

J is TRBJ1-1 and V is TRBV2; D is perhaps TRBD1 (5 bases). V lost 4 bases to trimming and J lost 1 base, with 13 bases between them. The CDR3 spans 15 residues. Germline CDR1 reads SNHLY; CDR2 reads FYNNEI. The CDR3 reads CASSASDSRNTEAFF. As DNA, the CDR3 is TGTGCCAGCAGTGCCTCAGACAGCAGGAACACTGAAGCTTTCTTT.

The V gene is TRBV6-5, the J gene TRBJ2-1; D perhaps matches TRBD2 (5 bases). The CDR3 extends over 15 amino acids. The V gene's germline CDR1 is MNHEY and CDR2 SVGAGI. Deletions cut 4 bases from V and 0 bases from J, with 10 bases between. The DNA of the CDR3 is TGTGCCAGCAGTTGGACTGGTAGCTCCTACAATGAGCAGTTCTTC. It specifies CASSWTGSSYNEQFF.

This clone was observed once. V is TRBV5-1 and J is TRBJ1-2; tentatively, D is TRBD1 (6 bases). Germline loops: CDR1 SGHRS, CDR2 YFSETQ. V lost 1 base and J lost 8, with 15 bases in between. The CDR3 loop spans 14 amino acids. The CDR3 DNA is TGCGCCAGCAGCTTGCTTACAGGGCCGCGCGGCTACACCTTC. This gives the protein CASSLLTGPRGYTF.

The chain uses TRBV7-3 and TRBJ2-1; D is unresolved. The CDR3 is made up of 13 amino acids. Trimming stripped 2 bases from V and 1 base from J, with 3 bases between. From germline, CDR1 is SGHTA and CDR2 FQGTGA. This CDR3 reads CASSLQSYNEQFF. CDR3 bases: TGTGCCAGCAGCTTACAGTCCTACAATGAGCAGTTCTTC.

The chain joins TRBV13 to TRBJ2-7; D not certain. The V and J ends lost 6 bases and 4 bases respectively, with 19 bases between them. The germline V gene has CDR1 PRHDT and CDR2 FYEKMQ (reference sequence). The length of the CDR3 is 15 residues. CDR3 region: CASRLQYSNRYEQYF. CDR3 coding DNA: TGTGCCAGCAGGCTGCAATACTCGAATCGGTACGAGCAGTACTTC.

The genes are TRBV27 and TRBJ2-7; maybe TRBD1 (6 bases). Germline V lookup: CDR1 MNHEY, CDR2 SMNVEV (reference sequence). CDR3 size: 14 residues. Trimming shortened V by 2 bases and J by 5 bases, and 13 bases separated the two germline ends. The CDR3 protein is CASSLRQGSDEQYF. CDR3 coding DNA: TGTGCCAGCAGTTTAAGGCAGGGGAGCGACGAGCAGTACTTC.

V and J are TRBV20-1 and TRBJ2-5, with D possibly being TRBD1 (5 bases). The CDR3 is made up of 11 amino acids. Germline CDR1 DFQATT, CDR2 SNEGSKA (reference sequence). Trimming removed 6 bases at V and 2 bases at J, with 7 bases between. The CDR3 DNA reads TGCAGTGCAGGGGAACAAGAGACCCAGTACTTC. This encodes CSAGEQETQYF.

The chain employs TRBV12-5 and TRBJ1-2, with 7 bases that match TRBD1. The CDR3 runs 14 residues. With 2 bases clipped from V and 5 bases from J, the junction kept 5 bases outside the gene matches. Germline values: CDR1 LGHNT, CDR2 FRNRAP. The CDR3, as DNA: TGTGCTAGTGGTTTGCAAGGGGGCCGGTATGGCTACACCTTC. It encodes CASGLQGGRYGYTF.

The J gene is TRBJ2-1, the V gene TRBV14; possible D gene TRBD2, 6 bases. Trimming removed 9 bases at V and 7 bases at J, with 10 bases between. This CDR3 region has 11 residues. In germline, CDR1 is SGHDN, CDR2 FVKESK. As DNA, the CDR3 is TGTGCCAGTGCCGGGGGAAATGAGCAGTTCTTC. Residues: CASAGGNEQFF.

The rearrangement uses TRBV4-2 and TRBJ2-1, with TRBD1 identical over 8 bases. CDR1 is LGHNA and CDR2 is YNFKEQ in the germline V gene. CDR3 length: 15 amino acids. With 4 bases clipped from V and 5 bases from J, the junction kept 7 bases outside the gene matches. CDR3 DNA sequence: TGTGCCAGCAGCCGGACAGGGTCTCTGGACAATGAGCAGTTCTTC. Its translation: CASSRTGSLDNEQFF.

V usage is TRBV27 and J usage is TRBJ2-1; 11 nucleotides align to TRBD2. Trimming took 8 bases from V and 5 from J; bases not matched to a gene: 8. CDR3 size: 15 residues. CDR1 is MNHEY, CDR2 SMNVEV, per germline (reference sequence). CDR3: CASGQLAGAHNEQFF. The CDR3 nucleotides read TGTGCCAGCGGCCAACTAGCGGGGGCACACAATGAGCAGTTCTTC.

This clone was seen just once. This sequence joins TRBV19 and TRBJ1-4; 8 bases line up with TRBD1. The CDR3 spans 14 residues. The trim removed 4 bases at V and 6 bases at J, leaving 4 bases unmatched. CDR1 is LNHDA and CDR2 is SQIVND in the germline V gene (reference sequence). The CDR3 reads CASSTQTGDEKLFF. CDR3 nucleotides: TGTGCCAGTAGTACCCAGACAGGGGATGAAAAACTGTTTTTT.

The chain has TRBV29-1 and TRBJ2-1, with D hard to call. Germline CDR1 SQVTM, CDR2 ANQGSEA. Deletions cut 3 bases from V and 8 bases from J, with 8 bases between. The CDR3 is 11 amino acids. CDR3 sequence: CSVETFDEQFF. DNA for the CDR3: TGCAGCGTTGAGACATTCGATGAGCAGTTCTTC.

The V gene is TRBV5-6, the J gene TRBJ1-2; no reliable D call. Germline CDR1 SGHDT, CDR2 YYEEEE. Trimming cost V 3 bases and J 4 bases, with 10 bases left between them. The CDR3 has 13 residues. CDR3 DNA: TGTGCCAGCAGCTCCGACGGAGTCTATGGCTACACCTTC. Amino acid sequence: CASSSDGVYGYTF.

The chain couples TRBV6-5 to TRBJ2-7; unclear D gene. V was clipped by 7 bases and J by 4 bases, with 11 bases between them. CDR1 is MNHEY, CDR2 SVGAGI, per germline. CDR3 size: 12 residues. The CDR3 sequence: CASTLTSYEQYF. CDR3 nucleotide sequence: TGTGCCAGCACGCTCACTTCGTACGAGCAGTACTTC.

V gene TRBV30 combines with J gene TRBJ1-2, with D hard to call. Trimming took 3 bases from V and 2 from J, leaving 13 bases between them. The germline CDR1 and CDR2 sequences are GTSNPN and SVGIG (reference sequence). The CDR3 runs 14 residues. The CDR3 nucleotides are TGTGCCTGGAGCAACGGACTGAACAACTATGGCTACACCTTC. It is translated as CAWSNGLNNYGYTF. Complete variable domain (other parts from reference TRBV30 and TRBJ1-2): SQTIHQWPATLVQPVGSPLSLECTVEGTSNPNLYWYRQAAGRGLQLLFYSVGIGQISSEVPQNLSASRPQDRQFILSSKKLLLSDSGFYLCAWSNGLNNYGYTFGSGTRLTVV.

V usage is TRBV19 and J usage is TRBJ2-7; 8 nucleotides line up with TRBD2. The germline gives CDR1 LNHDA, CDR2 SQIVND (reference sequence). Trimming at V came to 8 bases and at J to 2 bases, leaving 11 bases not matched to a gene. This CDR3 has 15 residues. DNA of the CDR3: TGTGCCAGTTCGGTCCAGCTAGCGGGTCCCTACGAGCAGTACTTC. Translating gives CASSVQLAGPYEQYF.

The rearrangement links TRBV7-3 to TRBJ2-1; D may be TRBD2 (5 bases). Germline V gives CDR1 SGHTA, CDR2 FQGTGA. CDR3 length: 14 amino acids. The germline V and J ends were trimmed by 5 bases and 6 bases, with 14 bases remaining between them. The CDR3 DNA is TGTGCCAGCAGCCCAGATGGACTTGTCAATGAGCAGTTCTTC. This sequence encodes CASSPDGLVNEQFF. Supplemented by reference TRBV7-3 and TRBJ2-1, the full variable domain reads GAGVSQTPSNKVTEKGKYVELRCDPISGHTALYWYRQSLGQGPEFLIYFQGTGAADDSGLPNDRFFAVRPEGSVSTLKIQRTERGDSAVYLCASSPDGLVNEQFFGPGTRLTVL.